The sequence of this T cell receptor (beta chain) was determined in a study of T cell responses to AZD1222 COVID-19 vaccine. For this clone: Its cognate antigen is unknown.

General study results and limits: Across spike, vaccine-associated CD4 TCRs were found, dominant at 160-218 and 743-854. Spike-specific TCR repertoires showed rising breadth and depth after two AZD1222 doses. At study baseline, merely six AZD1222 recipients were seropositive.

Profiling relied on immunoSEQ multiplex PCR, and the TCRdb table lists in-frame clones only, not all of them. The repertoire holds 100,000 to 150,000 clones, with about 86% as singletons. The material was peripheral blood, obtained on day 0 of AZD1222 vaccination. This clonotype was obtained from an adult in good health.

The CDR3 is CASSPFGQGYNEQFF. CDR3 DNA sequence: TGTGCCAGCTCACCCTTTGGACAGGGGTACAATGAGCAGTTCTTC. The V call is TRBV18, the J call TRBJ2-1; 9 bases align to TRBD1. Unmatched junction bases numbered 4, after V lost 3 bases and J lost 4 bases. Germline V gene data show CDR1 as KGHSH and CDR2 as LQKENI. The CDR3 is 15 amino acids.